A single sample gave rise to the 12 T cell receptor beta chains below, sequenced in a study of beta chain features in type 1 diabetes. The entirety of the isolated RNA underwent reverse transcription, so expressed TCRB transcripts were sequenced. Assay used: immunoSEQ multiplex PCR; TCRdb lists only in-frame clones, some missing. The sample has 200,000 to 250,000 clones; 25% to 30% are singletons. What was sequenced was central memory CD4+ T cells from blood. All receptors come from a man younger than 40 in good health.

The chain combines TRBV7-6 with TRBJ2-1; TRBD2 matches 8 bases. The CDR3 covers 14 residues. J was trimmed by 9 bases and V by 4 bases; bases with no gene match: 8. Germline loops: CDR1 SGHVS, CDR2 FNYEAQ. In nucleotides, the CDR3 is TGTGCCAGCAGCTCACACGGGACTAGTTCTGAGCAGTTCTTC. It encodes CASSSHGTSSEQFF.

The chain is built from TRBV28 and TRBJ2-1; 8 nucleotides align to TRBD2. Germline V gives CDR1 MDHEN, CDR2 SYDVKM. The trim removed 5 bases at V and 9 bases at J, leaving 9 bases unmatched. This CDR3 has 14 amino acids. The CDR3 sequence: CASSRSGMTGEQFF. DNA of the CDR3: TGTGCCAGCAGTCGTAGCGGGATGACGGGTGAGCAGTTCTTC.

Note on this clone: The same CDR3 is also encoded by other DNA sequences in this sample. The chain links TRBV15 to TRBJ2-5; D unresolved. The germline CDR1 and CDR2 sequences are LNHNV and YYDKDF (reference sequence). V was trimmed by 0 bases and J by 4 bases, leaving 6 bases between them. The length of the CDR3 is 13 residues. CDR3 in amino acids: CATSRDGRETQYF. In DNA, the CDR3 is TGTGCCACCAGCAGAGATGGGCGAGAGACCCAGTACTTC. Together with reference TRBV15 and TRBJ2-5, the CDR3 gives the full variable domain: DAMVIQNPRYQVTQFGKPVTLSCSQTLNHNVMYWYQQKSSQAPKLLFHYYDKDFNNEADTPDNFQSRRPNTSFCFLDIRSPGLGDTAMYLCATSRDGRETQYFGPGTRLLVL.

The V call is TRBV30, the J call TRBJ1-2; possible D gene TRBD1, 5 bases. V was shortened by 2 bases and J by 4 bases, with 23 bases between the two germline ends. The germline gives CDR1 GTSNPN, CDR2 SVGIG (reference sequence). This CDR3 spans 17 amino acids. This CDR3 reads CAWSRPGLRDRSYGYTF. The CDR3 bases are TGTGCCTGGAGTCGACCGGGACTTAGAGATAGAAGCTATGGCTACACCTTC.

This clone was found a few times. The J gene is TRBJ1-2, the V gene TRBV10-3; 10 bases are a match to TRBD1. CDR1 is ENHRY and CDR2 is SYGVKD in the germline V gene. The CDR3 loop spans 14 amino acids. The V segment lost 2 bases and the J segment 7 bases; nucleotides outside the gene matches: 4. The CDR3 region is CAISETGTGAGYTF. In DNA, the CDR3 is TGTGCCATCAGTGAGACCGGGACAGGGGCTGGCTACACCTTC.

The CDR3 sequence is CSVARGIQYTGELFF. The CDR3 region has the DNA TGCAGCGTTGCGCGGGGGATTCAGTACACCGGGGAGCTGTTTTTT. The chain joins TRBV29-1 to TRBJ2-2, with 7 bases fitting TRBD2. In germline, CDR1 is SQVTM, CDR2 ANQGSEA. V lost 4 bases and J lost 3; bases outside the gene matches: 8. The CDR3 extends over 15 amino acids.

The rearrangement uses TRBV29-1 and TRBJ2-7, with D unresolved. Trimming shortened V by 6 bases and J by 4 bases, and 10 bases separated the two germline ends. This CDR3 has 11 amino acids. CDR1 and CDR2 (germline): SQVTM, ANQGSEA. The CDR3, as DNA: TGCAGCGTCCGCGGCGTTTACGAGCAGTACTTC. Translation gives CSVRGVYEQYF.

This clone was seen a few times. V usage is TRBV30 and J usage is TRBJ2-1; TRBD2 agrees at 9 bases. The CDR3 length is 14 residues. From germline, CDR1 is GTSNPN and CDR2 SVGIG (reference sequence). With 5 bases clipped from V and 9 bases from J, the junction kept 11 bases outside the gene matches. The CDR3 coding sequence is TGTGCCTGGGTAGCGGGAGCCCCGGAGGGTGAGCAGTTCTTC. Translation gives CAWVAGAPEGEQFF.

This chain joins TRBV30 and TRBJ2-5; TRBD1 matches at 8 bases. The ends lost 3 bases at V and 4 bases at J; junction bases unmatched: 7. The CDR3 is 14 residues long. In germline, CDR1 is GTSNPN, CDR2 SVGIG (reference sequence). As DNA, the CDR3 is TGTGCCTGGAGCCTGGACAGGGTAGGAGAGACCCAGTACTTC. This translates into CAWSLDRVGETQYF.

The genes are TRBV7-9 and TRBJ2-1; tentatively, D is TRBD2 (5 bases). Trimming left V 2 bases short and J 7 bases short, with 12 bases between. This CDR3 comprises 14 residues. From germline, CDR1 is SEHNR and CDR2 FQNEAQ (reference sequence). CDR3 residues: CASSLRGSWNEQFF. The CDR3 region has the DNA TGTGCCAGCAGCTTAAGAGGGAGTTGGAATGAGCAGTTCTTC.

The sample holds a few counts of this clone. This chain uses TRBV30 with TRBJ2-1; 11 bases line up with TRBD2. The CDR3 length is 11 residues. Germline-derived CDR1 and CDR2 are GTSNPN and SVGIG (reference sequence). J lost 10 bases, V lost 4 bases, and 0 bases had no gene match. DNA for the CDR3: TGTGCCTGGACTAGCGGGAGGGAGCAGTTCTTC. This encodes CAWTSGREQFF.

Only a few counts were recorded for this clone. The chain has TRBV18 and TRBJ2-7, with D perhaps assigned TRBD1 or TRBD2 (6 bases each). CDR3 size: 13 residues. CDR1 and CDR2 (germline): KGHSH, LQKENI. The V end lost 3 bases, the J end lost 9 bases, and 15 bases lay between the germline ends. The CDR3 is CASSPGSGAPQYF. In DNA, the CDR3 is TGTGCCAGCTCACCTGGGTCGGGGGCCCCGCAGTACTTC.